A single sample gave rise to the 32 T cell receptor beta chains below, sequenced in a study of regulatory T cells in long-lasting Graves disease. Sequencing libraries for TCR beta were prepared with iRepertoire HTBI primers and Arm-PCR of CDR3 regions. TCRdb fed the multiplex PCR reads into MiXCR, producing one record per CDR3 protein. The data show around 400,000 distinct CDR3 sequences, about 21% seen once. Sample time point: persistent/refractory GD, antithyroid drugs over 5 years with positive TRAb. RNA from PBMCs was the source of the TCR library. The starting material was peripheral blood mononuclear cells (PBMCs), obtained when the disease was refractory, from a patient treated with antithyroid drugs. These receptor sequences come from a female donor with Graves disease.

This clonotype was seen a few times. The rearrangement uses TRBV18 and TRBJ1-1; TRBD1 matches at 9 bases. Germline CDR1 and CDR2: KGHSH and LQKENI. The ends lost 5 bases at V and 6 bases at J; junction bases unmatched: 4. This CDR3 contains 13 residues. CDR3: CASSIQGAPEAFF. For the CDR3, the DNA is TGTGCCAGCTCAATACAGGGGGCCCCTGAAGCTTTCTTT.

The chain recombines TRBV28 with TRBJ2-1, with a tentative D call TRBD2 (6 bases). This CDR3 is 15 amino acids long. V was trimmed by 3 bases and J by 9 bases, leaving 18 bases between them. Per the germline V gene, CDR1 is MDHEN and CDR2 is SYDVKM. DNA for the CDR3: TGTGCCAGCAGTTTTGCCTTGCGGGATAGGCGTGAGCAGTTCTTC. It codes for CASSFALRDRREQFF.

This clonotype was seen repeatedly, ten times or more. CDR3 in DNA: TGTGCCATCAGAAAGTTGGGGGGTGAAAAACTGTTTTTT. This sequence encodes CAIRKLGGEKLFF. The rearrangement uses TRBV10-3 and TRBJ1-4; the D gene is possibly TRBD1 (5 bases). This CDR3 comprises 13 residues. Trimming took 6 bases from V and 7 from J, leaving 12 bases between them. CDR1 is ENHRY and CDR2 is SYGVKD in the germline V gene.

This clonotype was seen repeatedly, ten times or more. CDR3 bases: TGTGCCAGCAGCGCCGGACTAGCGAGAGAGACCCAGTACTTC. This encodes CASSAGLARETQYF. This chain connects TRBV7-9 to TRBJ2-5; 9 bases are shared with TRBD2. V dropped 5 bases and J dropped 4; count of bases not matched to a gene: 5. CDR3 length equals 14 residues. Germline V gene sequence: CDR1 SEHNR, CDR2 FQNEAQ (reference sequence).

This clonotype was seen many times. The genes are TRBV7-9 and TRBJ2-7, with D maybe TRBD1 (6 bases). Between the trimmed V and J ends, which lost 6 bases and 0 bases, there was a span of 12 bases. CDR1 and CDR2 from the germline V gene are SEHNR and FQNEAQ (reference sequence). The length of the CDR3 is 14 residues. In DNA form, the CDR3 reads TGTGCCAGCAGTTCCGGGACAACCTCCTACGAGCAGTACTTC. This sequence encodes CASSSGTTSYEQYF.

The chain has TRBV6-1 and TRBJ2-6; 10 nucleotides align to TRBD2. This CDR3 is 15 amino acids long. Germline lookup yields CDR1 MNHNS and CDR2 SASEGT. With V trimmed by 6 bases and J by 4 bases, 3 bases remained unmatched. The CDR3 coding sequence is TGTGCCAGCAGGAGCGGGGGGGGCGGGGCCAACGTCCTGACTTTC. Its translation is CASRSGGGGANVLTF.

Only a few counts were recorded for this clonotype. The chain carries TRBV14 and TRBJ1-1; D not resolved. Trimming removed 6 bases at V and 1 base at J, with 12 bases between. The germline gives CDR1 SGHDN, CDR2 FVKESK. The CDR3 contains 14 residues. The CDR3 DNA reads as TGTGCCAGCAGACCTGTTGGGCGGAACACTGAAGCTTTCTTT. This translates into CASRPVGRNTEAFF.

This clonotype showed up many times. This chain joins TRBV12-3 or TRBV12-4 and TRBJ2-5, with D possibly matching TRBD2 (5 bases). V lost 4 bases and J 5 bases, leaving 14 bases between the germline ends. This CDR3 spans 14 amino acids. CDR3 region: CASSSVFSAETQYF. The CDR3, as DNA: TGTGCCAGCAGTTCAGTCTTTAGCGCGGAGACCCAGTACTTC.

This clonotype has just a few counts. The chain uses TRBV7-9 and TRBJ2-2; 8 nucleotides line up with TRBD2. V dropped 1 base and J dropped 4; count of bases not matched to a gene: 8. Germline CDR1 and CDR2: SEHNR and FQNEAQ (reference sequence). This CDR3 has 17 residues. The CDR3 DNA is TGTGCCAGCAGCTTAGTTCCGGGAGGGCCGACCACCGGGGAGCTGTTTTTT. The encoded protein is CASSLVPGGPTTGELFF.

In this sample, this clonotype turned up many times. The V and J genes are TRBV2 and TRBJ2-7, with TRBD1 as a possible D gene (6 bases). The ends were cut back, 6 bases at V and 7 bases at J, with 28 bases in the middle. This CDR3 spans 17 amino acids. Germline CDR1 and CDR2: SNHLY and FYNNEI. The CDR3 loop reads CASSEYLLGTRAWEQYF. As DNA, the CDR3 is TGTGCCAGCAGCGAATACTTACTGGGGACAAGGGCGTGGGAGCAGTACTTC.

The chain carries TRBV7-2 and TRBJ2-5, with TRBD1 matching 11 bases. The CDR3 contains 15 residues. The germline gives CDR1 SGHTA, CDR2 FQGNSA. The trim removed 6 bases at V and 4 bases at J, leaving 7 bases unmatched. This chain's CDR3 is CASRPDRGQRETQYF. Here the CDR3 DNA reads TGTGCCAGCAGACCGGACAGGGGGCAGCGAGAGACCCAGTACTTC.

V and J are TRBV18 and TRBJ1-5, with D possibly being TRBD1 (5 bases). CDR3 size: 13 residues. Germline V gives CDR1 KGHSH, CDR2 LQKENI. The V and J ends lost 3 bases and 5 bases respectively, with 8 bases between them. The chain's CDR3 is CASSPRGDQPQHF. The CDR3 region has the DNA TGTGCCAGCTCACCTAGGGGAGATCAGCCCCAGCATTTT.

At least ten counts were recorded for this clonotype. The chain carries TRBV20-1 and TRBJ1-2; the D is unclear. Per germline, CDR1 DFQATT and CDR2 SNEGSKA (reference sequence). The CDR3 loop spans 14 amino acids. Trimming took off 3 bases at V and 2 bases at J, with 13 bases between the two ends. CDR3 protein: CSARREGSNYGYTF. CDR3 in DNA: TGCAGTGCTAGGCGGGAGGGTTCAAACTATGGCTACACCTTC.

The chain is built from TRBV25-1 and TRBJ2-7; TRBD1 aligns across 9 bases. CDR1 MGHDK and CDR2 SYGVNS come from the germline V gene. The CDR3 contains 16 residues. Trimming cost V 1 base and J 5 bases; bases outside gene matches: 9. CDR3 in DNA: TGTGCCAGCAGTGAATCCAACGACAGGGGGATGAACGAGCAGTACTTC. This encodes CASSESNDRGMNEQYF.

The table lists this clonotype with many counts. The V gene is TRBV30, the J gene TRBJ1-6, with D unresolved. The germline V gene has CDR1 GTSNPN and CDR2 SVGIG (reference sequence). This CDR3 is 13 amino acids long. Trimming pared 3 bases from V and 8 bases from J, leaving 11 bases between. The DNA for the CDR3 is TGTGCCTGGAGGGAAAGGCGGGATTCACCCCTCCACTTT. Its protein product is CAWRERRDSPLHF.

This clonotype has a count of ten or more. The CDR3 DNA follows: TGTGCCTGGAAGCAGGGGCCGTTGAACACTGAAGCTTTCTTT. As protein: CAWKQGPLNTEAFF. The chain links TRBV30 to TRBJ1-1, with D perhaps TRBD1 (6 bases). Germline V gene data show CDR1 as GTSNPN and CDR2 as SVGIG (reference sequence). The CDR3 spans 14 residues. Trimming took off 4 bases at V and 0 bases at J, with 12 bases between the two ends.

This clonotype was counted at least ten times. The CDR3 loop is CASGFIGDANTGELFF. The DNA of the CDR3 is TGTGCTAGTGGTTTCATTGGGGACGCGAACACCGGGGAGCTGTTTTTT. This sequence joins TRBV12-5 and TRBJ2-2, with D tentatively TRBD1 or TRBD2 (5 bases each). Germline CDR1 is LGHNT and CDR2 is FRNRAP. The CDR3 has 16 residues. The V end was cut by 3 bases, the J end by 0 bases, with 11 bases between. The full variable domain, rest sourced from reference TRBV12-5 and TRBJ2-2, is DARVTQTPRHKVTEMGQEVTMRCQPILGHNTVFWYRQTMMQGLELLAYFRNRAPLDDSGMPKDRFSAEMPDATLATLKIQPSEPRDSAVYFCASGFIGDANTGELFFGEGSRLTVL.

This clonotype was observed a few times. The J gene is TRBJ1-2, the V gene TRBV12-3 or TRBV12-4; D is possibly TRBD1 (6 bases). The CDR3 length is 16 residues. Trimming removed 4 bases at V and 5 bases at J, with 20 bases between. This chain's CDR3 is CASSSASGGGAYGYTF. For the CDR3, the DNA is TGTGCCAGCAGTTCAGCCTCTGGCGGGGGCGCTTATGGCTACACCTTC.

Ten or more counts support this clonotype. The chain has TRBV12-3 or TRBV12-4 and TRBJ2-4; 7 bases agree with TRBD1. This CDR3 spans 15 amino acids. The J segment lost 6 bases and the V segment lost 5 bases, leaving 10 bases of the junction unmatched. This chain's CDR3 is CASSTKRGQPNIQYF. The CDR3 DNA reads as TGTGCCAGCAGTACAAAAAGGGGACAGCCAAACATTCAGTACTTC.

The chain uses TRBV10-1 and TRBJ2-3; no clear D gene. Germline CDR1 and CDR2: WNHNN and SYGVQD (reference sequence). The germline V and J ends were trimmed by 3 bases and 0 bases, with 7 bases remaining between them. The CDR3 length is 14 residues. CDR3 sequence reads: CASSDASSTDTQYF. CDR3 sequence (DNA): TGCGCCAGCAGTGACGCGTCTAGCACAGATACGCAGTATTTT.

This clonotype came up many times. Mismatch with germline at one junction end may stem from a read error. This sequence joins TRBV2 and TRBJ2-7; 7 bases are a match to TRBD1. CDR1 SNHLY and CDR2 FYNNEI come from the germline V gene. This CDR3 contains 10 residues. In DNA, the CDR3 is TGTGCCACCGCCGGACAGGAGCCGTACTTC. This sequence encodes CATAGQEPYF.

This clonotype appeared a few times. The chain carries TRBV7-9 and TRBJ1-1; D might be TRBD1 (5 bases). V was cut by 5 bases and J by 4 bases, with 14 bases left in between. The CDR3 sequence is 14 residues long. The germline CDR1 and CDR2 sequences are SEHNR and FQNEAQ (reference sequence). Here the CDR3 DNA reads TGTGCCAGCAGCCACGCGGTTGGGGCCACTGAAGCTTTCTTT. Its protein is CASSHAVGATEAFF.

This clonotype showed up just a few times. CDR3 nucleotide sequence: TGTGCCAGCAGTTTCGGCATGGCAGATACGCAGTATTTT. Translation gives CASSFGMADTQYF. V usage is TRBV28 and J usage is TRBJ2-3; D uncertain. The CDR3 loop spans 13 amino acids. The germline CDR1 and CDR2 sequences are MDHEN and SYDVKM. V lost 3 bases, J lost 4 bases, and 8 bases lay in between. Looking up the rest from reference TRBV28 and TRBJ2-3 gives the full variable domain: DVKVTQSSRYLVKRTGEKVFLECVQDMDHENMFWYRQDPGLGLRLIYFSYDVKMKEKGDIPEGYSVSREKKERFSLILESASTNQTSMYLCASSFGMADTQYFGPGTRLTVL.

This clonotype appeared many times. This sequence joins TRBV3-1 and TRBJ2-2, with 8 bases that match TRBD2. In germline, CDR1 is LGHDT, CDR2 YNNKEL (reference sequence). V dropped 4 bases and J dropped 7; count of bases not matched to a gene: 8. This CDR3 has 15 amino acids. The CDR3 bases are TGTGCCAGCAGCCGGACCGGACTAGCCGGCGGGGAGCTGTTTTTT. Its protein is CASSRTGLAGGELFF.

This clonotype was observed at least ten times. This sequence joins TRBV28 and TRBJ2-5; the D gene is possibly TRBD1 (6 bases). CDR3 length: 15 amino acids. Germline CDR1 and CDR2: MDHEN and SYDVKM. Trimming pared 6 bases from V and 2 bases from J, leaving 16 bases between. CDR3 amino acids: CASSGVGAGQETQYF. For the CDR3, the DNA is TGTGCCAGCAGCGGCGTGGGGGCCGGGCAAGAGACCCAGTACTTC. The variable domain in full, with the rest retrieved from reference TRBV28 and TRBJ2-5, is DVKVTQSSRYLVKRTGEKVFLECVQDMDHENMFWYRQDPGLGLRLIYFSYDVKMKEKGDIPEGYSVSREKKERFSLILESASTNQTSMYLCASSGVGAGQETQYFGPGTRLLVL.

This clonotype showed up just a few times. The chain employs TRBV2 and TRBJ2-5, with 7 bases identical to TRBD2. This CDR3 spans 15 amino acids. The germline V gene encodes CDR1 SNHLY and CDR2 FYNNEI. The V segment lost 8 bases and the J segment 3 bases; nucleotides outside the gene matches: 12. The CDR3 reads CASGDRGLPKETQYF. The CDR3 region has the DNA TGTGCCAGCGGGGACCGGGGACTACCAAAAGAGACCCAGTACTTC. The variable domain in full, completed from reference TRBV2 and TRBJ2-5, reads EPEVTQTPSHQVTQMGQEVILRCVPISNHLYFYWYRQILGQKVEFLVSFYNNEISEKSEIFDDQFSVERPDGSNFTLKIRSTKLEDSAMYFCASGDRGLPKETQYFGPGTRLLVL.

The V call is TRBV13, the J call TRBJ2-6; weak D call: TRBD1 (5 bases). Germline-derived CDR1 and CDR2 are PRHDT and FYEKMQ (reference sequence). This CDR3 contains 18 residues. V lost 0 bases, J lost 1 base, and 13 bases lay in between. The CDR3 protein is CASSLGQGRISGANVLTF. The CDR3 DNA reads as TGTGCCAGCAGCTTAGGGCAGGGAAGGATTTCTGGGGCCAACGTCCTGACTTTC.

This chain links TRBV13 with TRBJ1-1; D perhaps matches TRBD1 (5 bases). Germline values: CDR1 PRHDT, CDR2 FYEKMQ (reference sequence). V lost 5 bases, J lost 1 base, and 11 bases lay in between. The CDR3 is made up of 14 amino acids. The CDR3 region is CASSRTGPNTEAFF. The CDR3 DNA is TGTGCCAGCAGCCGAACAGGACCGAACACTGAAGCTTTCTTT.

There are many counts of this clonotype. The CDR3 loop is CSARVISSVNTGELFF. CDR3 DNA sequence: TGCAGTGCTAGAGTGATTTCCTCAGTGAACACCGGGGAGCTGTTTTTT. This chain joins TRBV20-1 and TRBJ2-2; no clear D. Trimming took 1 base from V and 1 from J, leaving 13 bases between them. This CDR3 is 16 amino acids long. Germline V gene sequence: CDR1 DFQATT, CDR2 SNEGSKA (reference sequence).

This clonotype has only a few counts. This chain joins TRBV28 and TRBJ2-1; tentatively, D is TRBD1 or TRBD2 (5 bases each). CDR1 is MDHEN and CDR2 is SYDVKM in the germline V gene. Trimming took 3 bases from V and 2 from J, leaving 11 bases between them. This CDR3 is built from 15 residues. The CDR3 reads CASSLGTPPYNEQFF. DNA of the CDR3: TGTGCCAGCAGTTTGGGGACGCCACCCTACAATGAGCAGTTCTTC. Combining the CDR3 with reference TRBV28 and TRBJ2-1 gives the whole variable domain DVKVTQSSRYLVKRTGEKVFLECVQDMDHENMFWYRQDPGLGLRLIYFSYDVKMKEKGDIPEGYSVSREKKERFSLILESASTNQTSMYLCASSLGTPPYNEQFFGPGTRLTVL.

This clonotype was seen repeatedly, ten times or more. V usage is TRBV20-1 and J usage is TRBJ2-7; 8 nucleotides agree with TRBD1. The J segment lost 3 bases and the V segment lost 4 bases, leaving 5 bases of the junction unmatched. The V gene's germline CDR1 is DFQATT and CDR2 SNEGSKA (reference sequence). CDR3 length: 13 amino acids. The CDR3 DNA follows: TGCAGTGCTAACCGGGACAGGCTCTACGAGCAGTACTTC. Its protein product is CSANRDRLYEQYF.

The V gene is TRBV6-2 or TRBV6-3, the J gene TRBJ2-3, with D uncertain. There are 13 residues in the CDR3. V was pared by 7 bases and J by 0 bases, with 8 bases between. Germline V gene sequence: CDR1 MNHEY, CDR2 SVGEGT. CDR3 nucleotide sequence: TGTGCCAGCATTACGGATAGCACAGATACGCAGTATTTT. This sequence encodes CASITDSTDTQYF.